A selection of T cell receptor beta chains follows, all from one sample in a study of blood T cell repertoires in COVID-19. Clones were read by immunoSEQ multiplex PCR, and TCRdb kept only the in-frame ones, dropping some. Here the sample spans 150,000 to 200,000 clones, 70% to 90% being singletons. Sequencing used PBMCs or T cells enriched from blood (not recorded which). These receptors originate from a middle-aged woman in a cohort exposed to, infected with or recovered from COVID-19 (not recorded which). CDR3s include the opening cysteine and the closing phenylalanine or tryptophan.

TRBV9 15 CASSPEEGLYYGYTF
TRBV7-8 16 CASSYNRVLGNQPQHF
TRBV19 16 CASSIGAGGWGTEAFF
TRBV14 14 CASSPGTLTYEQYF
TRBV13 12 CASSPGNTEAFF
TRBV6-2/TRBV6-3 14 CASSHQEGSYEQYF
TRBV24-1 13 CATSVGTGTEAFF
TRBV11-2 14 CASSPNRGQSEAFF
TRBV11-2 15 CASTHRDRVETEAFF
TRBV28 14 CASNAGDRAYEQYF
TRBV11-3 17 CASSLRRAGGYTDTQYF
TRBV28 13 CASRKQGNTEAFF
TRBV5-1 13 CASSLDRGTEAFF
TRBV9 11 CASSDSNEQFF
TRBV28 18 CASSPLPLAGSSYNEQFF
TRBV11-2 15 CASSLGTAGEREQYF
TRBV6-4 14 CASSDSGGGTEAFF
TRBV7-8 19 CASSLLPGQSRLSNQPQHF
TRBV7-8 14 CASSSTGGADTQYF
TRBV4-2 16 CASSQMGQGRDYGYTF
TRBV7-9 15 CASSSHRSTNEKLFF
TRBV24-1 16 CATSPLPTRNTGELFF
TRBV11-3 15 CASTHGGLADNEQFF